The entry below describes one TCR beta chain. Sequenced by immunoSEQ multiplex PCR; TCRdb stores in-frame clones only, minus some. Of 450,000 to 650,000 clones in the sample, approximately 78% were seen once. These data are taken from a study of shared T cell receptors in the human thymus. The CDR3 runs to 15 residues. This same sample was also taken into another study, of human thymus T cells. As reported in that work: Thymus tissue for the work was resected from patients undergoing corrective heart surgery. Both thymic and peripheral blood repertoires showed apparently biased V and J usage.

This chain links TRBV21-1 with TRBJ1-2; TRBD1 is the table's D call, not checked against the DNA. TRBV21-1 is a pseudogene locus. What was sequenced was thymocytes. The clonotype was recovered from a boy in the first two years of life with a congenital heart defect. Here the CDR3 DNA reads TGTGCCAGCAGCCCGACGAGGGGGCGCGTCTATGGCTACACCTTC. It yields the protein CASSPTRGRVYGYTF.